The next 18 T cell receptor beta chains were all read from a single sample in a study of OX40 agonist ivuxolimab in advanced cancers. Repertoires were generated with immunoSEQ multiplex PCR, while TCRdb's copy carries only in-frame clones and drops some. Of fewer than 30,000 clones in the sample, around 86% were seen once. The sample consisted of CD4+ or CD8+ T cells sorted from blood, taken in a trial of the OX40 agonist ivuxolimab. Every receptor here comes from an adult with an advanced solid tumor such as melanoma, head and neck, liver or kidney cancer.

V gene TRBV7-9 combines with J gene TRBJ1-2, with 10 bases fitting TRBD1. Germline trimming cut 5 bases from V and 0 bases from J; bases unmatched to any gene: 3. The CDR3 has 15 amino acids. Germline V gene sequence: CDR1 SEHNR, CDR2 FQNEAQ (reference sequence). The CDR3 DNA reads as TGTGCCAGCAGCGGAGACAGGGGGCCTAACTATGGCTACACCTTC. This translates into CASSGDRGPNYGYTF.

The chain uses TRBV29-1 and TRBJ2-7; 7 nucleotides line up with TRBD1. Germline lookup yields CDR1 SQVTM and CDR2 ANQGSEA. This CDR3 has 12 amino acids. Trimming removed 6 bases from V and 6 bases from J; junction bases left unmatched: 8. This chain's CDR3 is CSVNTGVGEQYF. In nucleotides, the CDR3 is TGCAGCGTAAATACAGGGGTTGGCGAGCAGTACTTC.

This chain uses TRBV18 with TRBJ1-1; 9 positions match TRBD1. Germline V gene lookup returns CDR1 KGHSH and CDR2 LQKENI. CDR3 length equals 18 residues. J lost 1 base, V lost 3 bases, and 12 bases had no gene match. CDR3 amino acids: CASSPYPGQGPGNTEAFF. The CDR3, as DNA: TGTGCCAGCTCACCGTATCCGGGACAGGGCCCCGGGAACACTGAAGCTTTCTTT.

This chain links TRBV19 with TRBJ1-2, with no clear D. The ends were cut back, 1 base at V and 3 bases at J, with 9 bases in the middle. The CDR3 is 14 amino acids. The V gene's germline CDR1 is LNHDA and CDR2 SQIVND (reference sequence). The CDR3 sequence: CASSIAAGDYGYTF. As DNA, the CDR3 is TGTGCCAGTAGTATAGCCGCAGGAGACTATGGCTACACCTTC.

The CDR3 DNA follows: TGCGCCAGCGAAGTTAGCGGACTCGAGCAGTACTTC. It yields the protein CASEVSGLEQYF. The V call is TRBV10-2, the J call TRBJ2-7; D is perhaps TRBD2 (6 bases). Germline CDR1 WSHSY, CDR2 SAAADI. The CDR3 has 12 amino acids. Trimming removed 8 bases at V and 6 bases at J, with 14 bases between.

This clone is labeled medium-sized. This chain connects TRBV7-9 to TRBJ2-3, with D perhaps matching TRBD2 (7 bases). This CDR3 contains 13 residues. V was cut by 8 bases and J by 0 bases, with 9 bases left in between. Germline V gene lookup returns CDR1 SEHNR and CDR2 FQNEAQ (reference sequence). CDR3 protein: CASAGASTDTQYF. The CDR3 region has the DNA TGTGCCAGCGCGGGGGCTAGCACAGATACGCAGTATTTT.

The J gene is TRBJ2-3, the V gene TRBV9, with 8 bases identical to TRBD1. CDR1 is SGDLS, CDR2 YYNGEE, per germline. The CDR3 sequence is 14 residues long. J was trimmed by 5 bases and V by 3 bases; bases with no gene match: 5. The CDR3 protein is CASSAGGAVDTQYF. The CDR3 DNA is TGTGCCAGCAGCGCAGGGGGCGCGGTAGATACGCAGTATTTT. The variable domain in full, with the rest retrieved from reference TRBV9 and TRBJ2-3, is DSGVTQTPKHLITATGQRVTLRCSPRSGDLSVYWYQQSLDQGLQFLIQYYNGEERAKGNILERFSAQQFPDLHSELNLSSLELGDSALYFCASSAGGAVDTQYFGPGTRLTVL.

This CDR3 is CASREGQGPNYGYTF. DNA of the CDR3: TGTGCCAGCAGGGAGGGACAGGGGCCTAACTATGGCTACACCTTC. V is TRBV6-1 and J is TRBJ1-2; 10 bases fit TRBD1. This CDR3 has 15 amino acids. V lost 6 bases and J lost 0; bases outside the gene matches: 4. Germline-derived CDR1 and CDR2 are MNHNS and SASEGT.

The genes are TRBV27 and TRBJ2-1; D is possibly TRBD1 (5 bases). Per the germline V gene, CDR1 is MNHEY and CDR2 is SMNVEV (reference sequence). Trimming removed 3 bases from V and 4 bases from J, with 19 bases in between. The CDR3 consists of 17 residues. CDR3 residues: CASSLTPPRGLYNEQFF. The DNA for the CDR3 is TGTGCCAGCAGTTTGACTCCACCTAGGGGCCTTTACAATGAGCAGTTCTTC.

The chain recombines TRBV28 with TRBJ1-1; 7 bases line up with TRBD1. The V segment lost 8 bases and the J segment 4 bases; nucleotides outside the gene matches: 10. The CDR3 length is 14 residues. Per the germline V gene, CDR1 is MDHEN and CDR2 is SYDVKM. In nucleotides, the CDR3 is TGTGCCAGCGGATATACAGGGGTGGGCACTGAAGCTTTCTTT. Protein product: CASGYTGVGTEAFF.

In this sample, this clone turned up once. This sequence joins TRBV11-3 and TRBJ1-2, with 11 bases aligning to TRBD1. Germline CDR1 reads SGHNT; CDR2 reads YENEEA. This CDR3 is 14 amino acids long. Trimming cost V 5 bases and J 3 bases; bases outside gene matches: 2. The CDR3 DNA is TGTGCCAGCAGCACGGGACAGGGGGACTATGGCTACACCTTC. It translates to CASSTGQGDYGYTF.

The chain uses TRBV14 and TRBJ2-2; a weak D match, TRBD1 (6 bases). Trimming left V 4 bases short and J 2 bases short, with 14 bases between. The CDR3 covers 16 residues. CDR1 is SGHDN and CDR2 is FVKESK in the germline V gene. In DNA, the CDR3 is TGTGCCAGCAGCCCGACAGGTCTAGTTAACACCGGGGAGCTGTTTTTT. It encodes CASSPTGLVNTGELFF.

This clone came up once. The genes are TRBV12-5 and TRBJ1-4; D is unclear. Per germline, CDR1 LGHNT and CDR2 FRNRAP. V was cut by 6 bases and J by 6 bases, with 14 bases left in between. This CDR3 region has 14 residues. Here the CDR3 DNA reads TGTGCTAGTGGCCCCGGGAGGCTACATGAAAAACTGTTTTTT. Translating gives CASGPGRLHEKLFF.

The J gene is TRBJ2-7, the V gene TRBV18; 8 bases line up with TRBD1. The CDR3 contains 21 residues. V was pared by 1 base and J by 5 bases, with 25 bases of the junction left unmatched. Germline V lookup: CDR1 KGHSH, CDR2 LQKENI. The CDR3 here is CASSPLAPGTGDPGIGDEQYF. In DNA form, the CDR3 reads TGTGCCAGCTCACCACTGGCCCCCGGGACAGGCGACCCGGGGATCGGTGACGAGCAGTACTTC. Supplemented by reference TRBV18 and TRBJ2-7, the full variable domain reads NAGVMQNPRHLVRRRGQEARLRCSPMKGHSHVYWYRQLPEEGLKFMVYLQKENIIDESGMPKERFSAEFPKEGPSILRIQQVVRGDSAAYFCASSPLAPGTGDPGIGDEQYFGPGTRLTVT.

This CDR3 reads CASSQAGTGGAYEQYF. The CDR3 coding sequence is TGCGCCAGCAGCCAGGCCGGGACAGGGGGGGCCTACGAGCAGTACTTC. The chain uses TRBV4-3 and TRBJ2-7; 11 bases are a match to TRBD1. The ends lost 3 bases at V and 2 bases at J; junction bases unmatched: 6. This CDR3 comprises 16 residues. CDR1 LGHNA and CDR2 YSLEER come from the germline V gene.

The chain links TRBV13 to TRBJ2-7, with unresolved D. V was pared by 1 base and J by 2 bases, with 12 bases between. This CDR3 is 15 amino acids long. In germline, CDR1 is PRHDT, CDR2 FYEKMQ (reference sequence). CDR3 DNA sequence: TGTGCCAGCAGCTTAGAAGTAGGACGCCCCTACGAGCAGTACTTC. Amino acids: CASSLEVGRPYEQYF.

The rearrangement joins TRBV5-1 to TRBJ2-7, with D perhaps TRBD2 (7 bases). Trimming shortened V by 9 bases and J by 0 bases, and 16 bases separated the two germline ends. Germline CDR1 reads SGHRS; CDR2 reads YFSETQ. The CDR3 consists of 14 residues. In DNA, the CDR3 is TGCGCCACGCGCGGGGGCCTTAGCTCCTACGAGCAGTACTTC. It yields the protein CATRGGLSSYEQYF. Full variable domain (missing parts from reference TRBV5-1 and TRBJ2-7): KAGVTQTPRYLIKTRGQQVTLSCSPISGHRSVSWYQQTPGQGLQFLFEYFSETQRNKGNFPGRFSGRQFSNSRSEMNVSTLELGDSALYLCATRGGLSSYEQYFGPGTRLTVT.

V and J are TRBV5-1 and TRBJ2-1; 10 nucleotides match TRBD2. V dropped 3 bases and J dropped 2; count of bases not matched to a gene: 14. This CDR3 has 19 residues. The V gene's germline CDR1 is SGHRS and CDR2 YFSETQ. The CDR3 DNA follows: TGCGCCAGCAGCTGGGGTATAGCGGGGGGTCCGGGGCCCTACAATGAGCAGTTCTTC. Its protein is CASSWGIAGGPGPYNEQFF.